A selection of T cell receptor beta chains follows, all from one sample in a study of regulatory T cells in long-lasting Graves disease. Each CDR3 protein gets one entry after TCRdb re-called the multiplex PCR reads with MiXCR. The sample includes 300,000 or so distinct CDR3 sequences, 20% of them seen just once. Sequenced here: peripheral blood mononuclear cells (PBMCs), sampled when the disease was refractory, from a patient treated with antithyroid drugs. The receptors shown here come from a female donor with Graves disease. Both conserved end residues are part of each CDR3. D genes are given only for firm matches. The listing skips clone size in some rows; elsewhere it reads once, few, many or a size class.

>TRBJ1-2|16|.|many|TRBV11-2
TGTGCCAGCAGCCCCCTTGCGGGACGGCTGAACTATGGCTACACCTTC
CASSPLAGRLNYGYTF
>TRBJ1-1|14|.|many|TRBV3-1
TGTGCCAGCAGCCAAGGCGGGGGAGACACTGAAGCTTTCTTT
CASSQGGGDTEAFF
>TRBJ2-1|13|.|once|TRBV7-9
TGTGCCAGCAGCTTAGAACTTCTTAATGAGCAGTTCTTC
CASSLELLNEQFF
>TRBJ2-3|15|.|.|TRBV5-1
TGTGCCAGCAGCTTAGTGGACAGCTCCACAGATACGCAGTATTTT
CASSLVDSSTDTQYF
>TRBJ1-6|14|TRBD1|many|TRBV7-3
TGTGCCAGCAGCTTAGGGGACAGGGGTTCACCCCTCCACTTT
CASSLGDRGSPLHF
>TRBJ2-5|14|TRBD2|many|TRBV7-8
TGTGCCAGCAAAACGGGACTAGCCGGAGAGACCCAGTACTTC
CASKTGLAGETQYF
>TRBJ1-2|14|TRBD1|few|TRBV7-6
TGTGCCAGCAGCTGGTTTGCAGGGGGCATCGGCTACACCTTC
CASSWFAGGIGYTF
>TRBJ1-2|13|.|many|TRBV20-1
TGCAGTGCTAGAGAACAGGGATCCTATGGCTACACCTTC
CSAREQGSYGYTF
>TRBJ2-7|14|.|many|TRBV7-8
TGTGCCAGCAGCGGACAGAGGTGGGGAGACGAGCAGTACTTC
CASSGQRWGDEQYF
>TRBJ2-5|15|TRBD2|.|TRBV25-1
TGTGCCAGCAGTGAGGGGAGGGGCCCCCAAGAGACCCAGTACTTC
CASSEGRGPQETQYF
>TRBJ2-1|14|TRBD2|.|TRBV6-1
TGTGCCAGCAGCACTAGCGGGAGCACGAATGAGCAGTTCTTC
CASSTSGSTNEQFF
>TRBJ1-6|16|TRBD1|many|TRBV3-1
TGTGCCAGCAGCCACTGGGGACAGGGCTCAAGTTCACCCCTCCACTTT
CASSHWGQGSSSPLHF
>TRBJ1-1|16|.|.|TRBV14
TGTGCCAGCAGCCTGGGAAGAGGGGGAATTAGGGCTGAAGCTTTCTTT
CASSLGRGGIRAEAFF
>TRBJ1-5|14|TRBD1|few|TRBV28
TGTGCCAGCAAGGGACAGGGATTTGGTCAGCCCCAGCATTTT
CASKGQGFGQPQHF
>TRBJ2-5|13|.|many|TRBV20-1
TGCAGTGCTAGAGATCCGCCTCTTGAGACCCAGTACTTC
CSARDPPLETQYF
>TRBJ2-7|20|.|many|TRBV12-3/TRBV12-4
TGTGCCAGCGGCACCCGGAGGAGGGGGGTCAGGGTACGTCCCCTGTACGAGCAGTACTTC
CASGTRRRGVRVRPLYEQYF
>TRBJ1-5|13|TRBD1|many|TRBV6-5
TGTGCCAGCAGTTTACAACAGGGGACACCCCAGCATTTT
CASSLQQGTPQHF
>TRBJ1-2|13|.|many|TRBV10-3
TGTGCCATCAGTTGGACAGAGAGCTATGGCTACACCTTC
CAISWTESYGYTF
>TRBJ1-4|14|.|.|TRBV18
TGTGCCAGCTCACCAGACAGGTCCATGAGGAAACTGTTTTTT
CASSPDRSMRKLFF
>TRBJ1-2|15|.|many|TRBV2
TGTGCCAGCTTACCGGGGGGCGCAGCTAACTATGGCTACACCTTC
CASLPGGAANYGYTF
>TRBJ1-1|16|.|few|TRBV4-3
TGCGCCAGCAGCCAAGTGCTCTCTAGGGTGAACACTGAAGCTTTCTTT
CASSQVLSRVNTEAFF
>TRBJ2-7|14|.|many|TRBV11-2
TGTGCCAGCAGCTCCCGACAGGAGACCTACGAGCAGTACTTC
CASSSRQETYEQYF
>TRBJ2-7|14|TRBD1|.|TRBV30
TGTGCCTGGAGTTCATGGACAGGTACCTACGAGCAGTACTTC
CAWSSWTGTYEQYF
>TRBJ2-5|16|TRBD2|once|TRBV19
TGTGCCAGTAGTACCCTAGCGGGAGGGTCCCCAGAGACCCAGTACTTC
CASSTLAGGSPETQYF
>TRBJ1-2|11|TRBD1|.|TRBV20-1
TGCAGTGCAAGGACAGGGGAGGGCTACACCTTC
CSARTGEGYTF
>TRBJ2-7|14|.|.|TRBV18
TGTGCCAGCTCACTGGAACAGCACTCCTACGAGCAGTACTTC
CASSLEQHSYEQYF
>TRBJ1-2|14|TRBD1|many|TRBV3-1
TGTGCCAGCAGCCCCGCCCGGGACAGCAACTTTTACACCTTC
CASSPARDSNFYTF
>TRBJ1-4|11|TRBD1|.|TRBV29-1
TGCAGCGGCTCCAGGGGGGAAAAACTGTTTTTT
CSGSRGEKLFF
>TRBJ1-5|14|.|many|TRBV6-5
TGTGCCAGCAGTTTTTGGGTGGGGGATCAGCCCCAGCATTTT
CASSFWVGDQPQHF
>TRBJ1-1|15|.|.|TRBV18
TGTGCCAGCTCACCACCGGGAGGGGCATACACTGAAGCTTTCTTT
CASSPPGGAYTEAFF
>TRBJ2-7|14|.|.|TRBV6-5
TGTGCCAGCAGTTACTCGACCATCCTTTACGAGCAGTACTTC
CASSYSTILYEQYF
>TRBJ2-1|17|TRBD2|once|TRBV5-1
TGCGCCAGCAGTTGGGGAACTGTAGCGGGGGGTTACAATGAGCAGTTCTTC
CASSWGTVAGGYNEQFF
>TRBJ1-4|14|TRBD1|many|TRBV6-1
TGTGCCAGCATCCCGGACAGGGTCGGTGAAAAACTGTTTTTT
CASIPDRVGEKLFF
>TRBJ2-1|16|TRBD1|.|TRBV18
TGTGCCAGCTCACCACAGGCAGGGGGCTCCTACAATGAGCAGTTCTTC
CASSPQAGGSYNEQFF
>TRBJ1-5|15|TRBD1|.|TRBV5-5
TGTGCCAGCAGCTTAACCGGGACAGGGCTTCAGCCCCAGCATTTT
CASSLTGTGLQPQHF
>TRBJ2-2|12|.|.|TRBV2
TGTGCCAGCGACAGCAACACCGGGGAGCTGTTTTTT
CASDSNTGELFF
>TRBJ2-2|14|.|many|TRBV7-3
TGTGCCAGCAGCTCCCGCGACAGAACCGGGGAGCTGTTTTTT
CASSSRDRTGELFF
>TRBJ1-2|14|.|many|TRBV2
TGTGCCAGCAGTCTTCAGGGGTTCCCTTATGGCTACACCTTC
CASSLQGFPYGYTF
>TRBJ2-7|14|.|many|TRBV7-2
TGTGCCAGCAGCTTATTGGGACCTTACTACGAGCAGTACTTC
CASSLLGPYYEQYF
>TRBJ1-5|16|TRBD1|.|TRBV7-8
TGTGCCAGCAGCACCGGAAGGGGGCGAAGGGATCAGCCCCAGCATTTT
CASSTGRGRRDQPQHF
>TRBJ2-7|14|.|many|TRBV10-3
TGTGCCATACAGGGGAGGAACGCGACCTACGAGCAGTACTTC
CAIQGRNATYEQYF
>TRBJ1-5|15|.|few|TRBV7-2
TGTGCCAGCAGCTTATTCACGGGGAGCAATCAGCCCCAGCATTTT
CASSLFTGSNQPQHF
>TRBJ2-2|16|TRBD2|many|TRBV7-2
TGTGCCAGCAGCCGGACTAGCGGGGGGGTGGCCGGGGAGCTGTTTTTT
CASSRTSGGVAGELFF